A selection of T cell receptor beta chains follows, all from one sample in a study of OX40 agonist ivuxolimab in advanced cancers. The repertoire was sequenced with immunoSEQ multiplex PCR; TCRdb's copy has only in-frame clones and lacks some. The data hold roughly 15,000 clones, with roughly 78% observed a single time. The sample in question was CD4+ or CD8+ T cells sorted from blood, obtained in a trial of the OX40 agonist ivuxolimab. These receptors were taken from an adult with an advanced solid tumor such as melanoma, head and neck, liver or kidney cancer. Both conserved end residues are part of each CDR3. A D gene is named only where the DNA matches it firmly. The listing skips clone size in some rows; elsewhere it reads once, few, many or a size class.

j_call: TRBJ2-1
d_call: TRBD2
v_call: TRBV19
clone_size: -
cdr3_nt: TGTGCCAGTAGTACCCTGACTCGAGCGGGGGGGAATGAGCAGTTCTTC
cdr3_aa: CASSTLTRAGGNEQFF

j_call: TRBJ1-2
d_call: TRBD1
v_call: TRBV28
clone_size: -
cdr3_nt: TGTGCCAGCAGTTTTCCCCGGGACAGGGCATATGGCTACACCTTC
cdr3_aa: CASSFPRDRAYGYTF

j_call: TRBJ1-1
d_call: -
v_call: TRBV6-6
clone_size: -
cdr3_nt: TGTGCCAGCAGTTACGGGGGGAACACTGAAGCTTTCTTT
cdr3_aa: CASSYGGNTEAFF

j_call: TRBJ2-7
d_call: TRBD1
v_call: TRBV27
clone_size: -
cdr3_nt: TGTGCCAGCAGTGCGGGACAGGGGGCCCTCTACGAGCAGTACTTC
cdr3_aa: CASSAGQGALYEQYF

j_call: TRBJ2-2
d_call: -
v_call: TRBV9
clone_size: -
cdr3_nt: TGTGCCAGCAGCGTGAGGGTGGACGCGAACACCGGGGAGCTGTTTTTT
cdr3_aa: CASSVRVDANTGELFF

j_call: TRBJ2-2
d_call: -
v_call: TRBV4-3
clone_size: -
cdr3_nt: TGCGCCAGCAGCCAAGGTCCTTACAGCACCGGGGAGCTGTTTTTT
cdr3_aa: CASSQGPYSTGELFF

j_call: TRBJ1-2
d_call: -
v_call: TRBV5-5
clone_size: -
cdr3_nt: TGTGCCAGCAGCTTGGGGGTTAACTATGGCTACACCTTC
cdr3_aa: CASSLGVNYGYTF

j_call: TRBJ1-2
d_call: TRBD1
v_call: TRBV13
clone_size: -
cdr3_nt: TGTGCCAGCAGCTTAGAGTGGACAGGGGAGGGGAAGGGCTACACCTTC
cdr3_aa: CASSLEWTGEGKGYTF

j_call: TRBJ1-4
d_call: -
v_call: TRBV10-2
clone_size: once
cdr3_nt: TGCGCCAGCAGAGATGGGACAACACTGTTTTTT
cdr3_aa: CASRDGTTLFF

j_call: TRBJ2-3
d_call: -
v_call: TRBV5-1
clone_size: -
cdr3_nt: TGCGCCAGCAGCTTGGCCCAGGGGACAGATACGCAGTATTTT
cdr3_aa: CASSLAQGTDTQYF

j_call: TRBJ2-7
d_call: -
v_call: TRBV23-1
clone_size: -
cdr3_nt: TGCGCCAGCAGTCACTCCGGGACCGAGTTCTACGAGCAGTACTTC
cdr3_aa: CASSHSGTEFYEQYF

j_call: TRBJ2-1
d_call: -
v_call: TRBV7-9
clone_size: -
cdr3_nt: TGTGCCAGCAGCGGCCTCAGCTTAGGCTCCTACAATGAGCAGTTCTTC
cdr3_aa: CASSGLSLGSYNEQFF

j_call: TRBJ1-5
d_call: -
v_call: TRBV5-8
clone_size: -
cdr3_nt: TGTGCCAGCAGCTCCTATGGGGGGCCTGGCAATCAGCCCCAGCATTTT
cdr3_aa: CASSSYGGPGNQPQHF

j_call: TRBJ2-3
d_call: -
v_call: TRBV5-5
clone_size: once
cdr3_nt: TGTGCCAGCAGCTTTGAGTTGTGGGGCACAGATACGCAGTATTTT
cdr3_aa: CASSFELWGTDTQYF

j_call: TRBJ1-5
d_call: TRBD1
v_call: TRBV4-1
clone_size: -
cdr3_nt: TGCGCCAGCAGCCCGGCCGGGACAGGCAATCAGCCCCAGCATTTT
cdr3_aa: CASSPAGTGNQPQHF

j_call: TRBJ1-6
d_call: TRBD1
v_call: TRBV5-3
clone_size: few
cdr3_nt: TGTGCCAGAAGCACCTGGGGCGGGGACAGGGGAAATTCACCCCTCCACTTT
cdr3_aa: CARSTWGGDRGNSPLHF

j_call: TRBJ1-1
d_call: -
v_call: TRBV6-6
clone_size: once
cdr3_nt: TGTGCCAGCAGTTACACAGGGAACACTGAAGCTTTCTTT
cdr3_aa: CASSYTGNTEAFF

j_call: TRBJ2-1
d_call: TRBD1
v_call: TRBV7-9
clone_size: few
cdr3_nt: TGTGCCAGCAGCTCGCCCGGGACAGGCAGAGAAGGACCCTACAATGAGCAGTTCTTC
cdr3_aa: CASSSPGTGREGPYNEQFF

j_call: TRBJ2-7
d_call: -
v_call: TRBV28
clone_size: -
cdr3_nt: TGTGCCAGCAGGTTGCGGGTACAAGGCTACGAGCAGTACTTC
cdr3_aa: CASRLRVQGYEQYF

j_call: TRBJ1-5
d_call: -
v_call: TRBV28
clone_size: -
cdr3_nt: TGTGCCAGCAGTGACAGTGTGTTCGATCAGCCCCAGCATTTT
cdr3_aa: CASSDSVFDQPQHF

j_call: TRBJ2-3
d_call: TRBD2
v_call: TRBV29-1
clone_size: -
cdr3_nt: TGCAGCGTTGGGGGGGGGACGAACGAATTAACAGATACGCAGTATTTT
cdr3_aa: CSVGGGTNELTDTQYF

j_call: TRBJ2-1
d_call: TRBD1
v_call: TRBV7-9
clone_size: -
cdr3_nt: TGTGCCAGCAGCCCCTTGCCGACAGGGCTAGCCTACAATGAGCAGTTCTTC
cdr3_aa: CASSPLPTGLAYNEQFF

j_call: TRBJ1-1
d_call: -
v_call: TRBV2
clone_size: -
cdr3_nt: TGTGCCAGAACCAACCCGGCCAAGAACACTGAAGCTTTCTTT
cdr3_aa: CARTNPAKNTEAFF

j_call: TRBJ2-5
d_call: TRBD1
v_call: TRBV27
clone_size: -
cdr3_nt: TGTGCCAGCACATGGACAGGTAGGGAGACCCAGTACTTC
cdr3_aa: CASTWTGRETQYF

j_call: TRBJ2-7
d_call: TRBD2
v_call: TRBV5-5
clone_size: -
cdr3_nt: TGTGCCAGCAGCTTGTGGGGAGGGGAATTCCGCTACGAGCAGTACTTC
cdr3_aa: CASSLWGGEFRYEQYF

j_call: TRBJ1-2
d_call: TRBD1
v_call: TRBV2
clone_size: -
cdr3_nt: TGTGCCAGCCGGCAAGGGACAGGGCTCTATGGCTACACCTTC
cdr3_aa: CASRQGTGLYGYTF

j_call: TRBJ2-1
d_call: -
v_call: TRBV10-1
clone_size: -
cdr3_nt: TGCGCCAGCAGTCCAAGGGTTGGACAGCGAAACCTGGATGAGCAGTTCTTC
cdr3_aa: CASSPRVGQRNLDEQFF

j_call: TRBJ1-1
d_call: -
v_call: TRBV5-8
clone_size: -
cdr3_nt: TGTGCCAGCAGCTTGGGGGAGGGGCCAACGGCTTTCTTT
cdr3_aa: CASSLGEGPTAFF

j_call: TRBJ2-2
d_call: -
v_call: TRBV4-3
clone_size: -
cdr3_nt: TGCGCCAGCAGCCCAAGACGCACCGGGACTCCCTTGAGGAACACCGGGGAGCTGTTTTTT
cdr3_aa: CASSPRRTGTPLRNTGELFF

j_call: TRBJ1-1
d_call: -
v_call: TRBV29-1
clone_size: -
cdr3_nt: TGCAGCGTTGAAGATGATCGAACTGAAGCTTTCTTT
cdr3_aa: CSVEDDRTEAFF

j_call: TRBJ1-1
d_call: -
v_call: TRBV6-6
clone_size: -
cdr3_nt: TGTGCCAGCAGTTACTATTGGAACACTGAAGCTTTCTTT
cdr3_aa: CASSYYWNTEAFF

j_call: TRBJ2-1
d_call: TRBD2
v_call: TRBV2
clone_size: -
cdr3_nt: TGTGCCAGCAGCGACCCGGGACTAGCGGGAGATGAGCAGTTCTTC
cdr3_aa: CASSDPGLAGDEQFF

j_call: TRBJ2-1
d_call: TRBD2
v_call: TRBV4-1
clone_size: -
cdr3_nt: TGCGCCAGCAGCCAGATTAGCGGGAGTCGGTACAATGAGCAGTTCTTC
cdr3_aa: CASSQISGSRYNEQFF

j_call: TRBJ2-1
d_call: -
v_call: TRBV7-9
clone_size: -
cdr3_nt: TGTGCCAGCAGCTTAGGGCACAATGAGCAGTTCTTC
cdr3_aa: CASSLGHNEQFF

j_call: TRBJ2-7
d_call: -
v_call: TRBV11-1
clone_size: -
cdr3_nt: TGTGCCAGCAGCTCCAATACCTACGAGCAGTACTTC
cdr3_aa: CASSSNTYEQYF

j_call: TRBJ2-2
d_call: -
v_call: TRBV2
clone_size: -
cdr3_nt: TGTGCCAGCAGTGAAGGGGTAGCAGCGAACACCGGGGAGCTGTTTTTT
cdr3_aa: CASSEGVAANTGELFF

j_call: TRBJ1-5
d_call: TRBD1
v_call: TRBV2
clone_size: few
cdr3_nt: TGTGCCAGCATTGGGTCAGGGGGTCTCTATCAGCCCCAGCATTTT
cdr3_aa: CASIGSGGLYQPQHF

j_call: TRBJ2-6
d_call: -
v_call: TRBV19
clone_size: -
cdr3_nt: TGTGCCAGTAGATCATCGGACAGCACCCTACGCAACTCTGGGGCCAACGTCCTGACTTTC
cdr3_aa: CASRSSDSTLRNSGANVLTF

j_call: TRBJ2-1
d_call: TRBD2
v_call: TRBV28
clone_size: -
cdr3_nt: TGTGCCAGCAGTTTCTGGGTAGCGGGAGAAAGAGGCAATGAGCAGTTCTTC
cdr3_aa: CASSFWVAGERGNEQFF

j_call: TRBJ2-7
d_call: -
v_call: TRBV10-3
clone_size: -
cdr3_nt: TGTGCCATCAGTGCCGGGACGTCCTACGAGCAGTACTTC
cdr3_aa: CAISAGTSYEQYF

j_call: TRBJ2-1
d_call: TRBD2
v_call: TRBV9
clone_size: few
cdr3_nt: TGTGCCAGCAGCGGAGAGGGAGGCCCCCAGGGACTAGCGGACTACAATGAGCAGTTCTTC
cdr3_aa: CASSGEGGPQGLADYNEQFF

j_call: TRBJ2-2
d_call: TRBD2
v_call: TRBV7-2
clone_size: -
cdr3_nt: TGTGCCAGCAGCCTCAAACCGGGACTAGCGGGTGACACCGGGGAGCTGTTTTTT
cdr3_aa: CASSLKPGLAGDTGELFF

j_call: TRBJ2-1
d_call: TRBD2
v_call: TRBV28
clone_size: -
cdr3_nt: TGTGCCAGCACGTCGGGACTAGCGGGAGGTTTAGTGTACAATGAGCAGTTCTTC
cdr3_aa: CASTSGLAGGLVYNEQFF

j_call: TRBJ2-7
d_call: TRBD2
v_call: TRBV7-8
clone_size: -
cdr3_nt: TGTGCCAGCAGCTTAGGGGCTAGCGGGTCCTACGAGCAGTACTTC
cdr3_aa: CASSLGASGSYEQYF

j_call: TRBJ2-1
d_call: TRBD1
v_call: TRBV7-6
clone_size: -
cdr3_nt: TGTGCCAGCAGCTTAAGGGGGCTCTTCAATGAGCAGTTCTTC
cdr3_aa: CASSLRGLFNEQFF

j_call: TRBJ2-7
d_call: -
v_call: TRBV5-4
clone_size: -
cdr3_nt: TGTGCCAGCAGTCTCGGGGATTTTCCCTACGAGCAGTACTTC
cdr3_aa: CASSLGDFPYEQYF

j_call: TRBJ2-7
d_call: -
v_call: TRBV9
clone_size: -
cdr3_nt: TGTGCCAGCAGCGTAGTCGGGGACAACGAGCAGTACTTC
cdr3_aa: CASSVVGDNEQYF

j_call: TRBJ2-7
d_call: -
v_call: TRBV28
clone_size: -
cdr3_nt: TGTGCCAGCATCAGGTTAGGAGAAAACGAGCAGTACTTC
cdr3_aa: CASIRLGENEQYF

j_call: TRBJ1-1
d_call: -
v_call: TRBV4-3
clone_size: few
cdr3_nt: TGCGCCAGCAGCCAAACAGGGAACACTGAAGCTTTCTTT
cdr3_aa: CASSQTGNTEAFF

j_call: TRBJ1-2
d_call: -
v_call: TRBV9
clone_size: -
cdr3_nt: TGTGCCAGCAGCGGGTACTATGGCTACACCTTC
cdr3_aa: CASSGYYGYTF

j_call: TRBJ2-3
d_call: -
v_call: TRBV27
clone_size: -
cdr3_nt: TGTGCCAGCACCAAGAGACAGGGCACAGATACGCAGTATTTT
cdr3_aa: CASTKRQGTDTQYF

j_call: TRBJ1-4
d_call: -
v_call: TRBV28
clone_size: -
cdr3_nt: TGTGCCAGCAGTCCCATCGACCGGAATGAAAAACTGTTTTTT
cdr3_aa: CASSPIDRNEKLFF

j_call: TRBJ2-2
d_call: -
v_call: TRBV27
clone_size: -
cdr3_nt: TGTGCCAGCAGTTTATTTGGGGGACGGGGCACCGGGGAGCTGTTTTTT
cdr3_aa: CASSLFGGRGTGELFF

j_call: TRBJ1-2
d_call: -
v_call: TRBV7-9
clone_size: few
cdr3_nt: TGTGCCAGCAGCCTGCCGGGGTCTGCTACTGCTTCTTATGGCTACACCTTC
cdr3_aa: CASSLPGSATASYGYTF

j_call: TRBJ2-1
d_call: -
v_call: TRBV7-6
clone_size: -
cdr3_nt: TGTGCCAGCAGCCCCCTGGGGGGTCACAATGAGCAGTTCTTC
cdr3_aa: CASSPLGGHNEQFF

j_call: TRBJ1-5
d_call: TRBD1
v_call: TRBV10-2
clone_size: -
cdr3_nt: TGCGCCAGCAGTGAATTCGGACAGGGACAAAACTCGTACTATCAGCCCCAGCATTTT
cdr3_aa: CASSEFGQGQNSYYQPQHF

j_call: TRBJ2-7
d_call: -
v_call: TRBV7-9
clone_size: -
cdr3_nt: TGTGCCAGCAGCTTAGACGGCAGGGGCTACGAGCAGTACTTC
cdr3_aa: CASSLDGRGYEQYF